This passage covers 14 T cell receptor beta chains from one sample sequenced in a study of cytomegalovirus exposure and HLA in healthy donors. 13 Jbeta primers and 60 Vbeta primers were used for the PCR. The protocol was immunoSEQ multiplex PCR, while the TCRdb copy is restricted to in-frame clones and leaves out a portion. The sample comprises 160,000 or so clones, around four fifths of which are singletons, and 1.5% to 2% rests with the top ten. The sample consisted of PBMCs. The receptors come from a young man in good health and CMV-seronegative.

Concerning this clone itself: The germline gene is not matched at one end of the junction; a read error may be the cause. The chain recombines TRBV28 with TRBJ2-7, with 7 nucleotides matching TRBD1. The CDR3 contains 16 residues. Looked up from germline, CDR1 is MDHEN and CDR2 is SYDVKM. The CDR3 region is CASSLYEGAYSHEQYF. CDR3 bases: TGTGCCAGCAGTTTATATGAGGGGGCGTACTCCCACGAGCAGTACTTC.

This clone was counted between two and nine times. The DNA for the CDR3 is TGTGCCAGCAGCCCTGGGACTAGCGGGAATTTCTACGAGCAGTACTTC. Its protein product is CASSPGTSGNFYEQYF. The chain has TRBV7-2 and TRBJ2-7; 13 bases align to TRBD2. Unmatched junction bases numbered 7, after V lost 5 bases and J lost 3 bases. The CDR3 loop spans 16 amino acids. Germline CDR1 is SGHTA and CDR2 is FQGNSA.

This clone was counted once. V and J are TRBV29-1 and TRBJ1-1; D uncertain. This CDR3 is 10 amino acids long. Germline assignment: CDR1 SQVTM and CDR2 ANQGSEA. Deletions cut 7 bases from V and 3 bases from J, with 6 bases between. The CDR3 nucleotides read TGCAGCGCCCGAGACACTGAAGCTTTCTTT. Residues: CSARDTEAFF.

The CDR3 spells CASSLAKGGTFYEQYF. The CDR3 nucleotides are TGTGCCAGCAGCTTGGCCAAGGGCGGGACTTTCTACGAGCAGTACTTC. J is TRBJ2-7 and V is TRBV5-5; D may be TRBD2 (6 bases). V was cut by 0 bases and J by 3 bases, with 16 bases left in between. Germline V gives CDR1 SGHKS, CDR2 YYEKEE (reference sequence). The CDR3 is made up of 16 amino acids.

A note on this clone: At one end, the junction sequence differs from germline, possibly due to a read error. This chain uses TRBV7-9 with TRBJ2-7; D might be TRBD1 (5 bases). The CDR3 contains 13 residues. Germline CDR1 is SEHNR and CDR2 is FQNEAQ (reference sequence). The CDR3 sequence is CSSSPRSKGEQYF. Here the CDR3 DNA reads TGTTCCAGCAGCCCCCGATCGAAGGGGGAGCAGTACTTC.

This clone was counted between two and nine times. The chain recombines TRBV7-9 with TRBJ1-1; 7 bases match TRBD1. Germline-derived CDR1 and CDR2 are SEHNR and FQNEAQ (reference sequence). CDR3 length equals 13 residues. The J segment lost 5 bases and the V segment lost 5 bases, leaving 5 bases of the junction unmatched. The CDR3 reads CASSPQGYTEAFF. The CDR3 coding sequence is TGTGCCAGCAGCCCACAGGGGTATACTGAAGCTTTCTTT.

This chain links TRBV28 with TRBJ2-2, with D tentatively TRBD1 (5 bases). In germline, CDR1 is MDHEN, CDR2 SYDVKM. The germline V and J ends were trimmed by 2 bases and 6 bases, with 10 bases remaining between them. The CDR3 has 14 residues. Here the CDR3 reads CASSLGRAAGELFF. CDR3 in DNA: TGTGCCAGCAGTTTAGGCAGGGCGGCCGGGGAGCTGTTTTTT.

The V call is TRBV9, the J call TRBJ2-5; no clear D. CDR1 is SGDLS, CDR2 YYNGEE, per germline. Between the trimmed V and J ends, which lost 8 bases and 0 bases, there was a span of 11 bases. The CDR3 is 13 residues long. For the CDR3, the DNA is TGTGCCAGTACTACTGGGTACCAAGAGACCCAGTACTTC. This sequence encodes CASTTGYQETQYF.

In DNA form, the CDR3 reads TGTGCCAGCAGCTTAAGGCGGGACAGGTGGTGGGAGCAGTACTTC. It yields the protein CASSLRRDRWWEQYF. V is TRBV11-1 and J is TRBJ2-7, with 8 bases that match TRBD1. CDR1 and CDR2 from the germline V gene are SGHAT and FQDESV (reference sequence). Trimming at V came to 2 bases and at J to 7 bases, leaving 10 bases not matched to a gene. The CDR3 covers 15 residues.

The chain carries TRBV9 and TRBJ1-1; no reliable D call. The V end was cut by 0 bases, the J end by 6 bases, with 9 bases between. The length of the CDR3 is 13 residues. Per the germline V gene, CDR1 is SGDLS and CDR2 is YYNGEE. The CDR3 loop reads CASSVAAGPEAFF. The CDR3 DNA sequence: TGTGCCAGCAGCGTAGCTGCTGGGCCTGAAGCTTTCTTT.

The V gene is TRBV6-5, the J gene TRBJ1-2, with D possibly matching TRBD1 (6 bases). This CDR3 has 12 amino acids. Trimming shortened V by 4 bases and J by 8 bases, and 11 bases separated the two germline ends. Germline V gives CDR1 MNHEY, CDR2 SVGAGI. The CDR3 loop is CASSSQGYGYTF. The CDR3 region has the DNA TGTGCCAGCAGTTCCCAGGGGTACGGCTACACCTTC.

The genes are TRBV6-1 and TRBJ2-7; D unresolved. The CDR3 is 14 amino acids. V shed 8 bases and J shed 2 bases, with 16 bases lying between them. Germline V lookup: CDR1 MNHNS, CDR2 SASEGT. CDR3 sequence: CASLTGYYAYEQYF. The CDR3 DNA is TGTGCCAGCCTTACCGGGTATTATGCCTACGAGCAGTACTTC.

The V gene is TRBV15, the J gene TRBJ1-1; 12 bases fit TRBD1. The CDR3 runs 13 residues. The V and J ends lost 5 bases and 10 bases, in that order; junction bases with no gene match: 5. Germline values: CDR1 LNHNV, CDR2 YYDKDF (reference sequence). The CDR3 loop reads CATSVRDRGRAFF. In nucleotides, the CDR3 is TGTGCCACCAGCGTCCGGGACAGGGGGCGAGCTTTCTTT.

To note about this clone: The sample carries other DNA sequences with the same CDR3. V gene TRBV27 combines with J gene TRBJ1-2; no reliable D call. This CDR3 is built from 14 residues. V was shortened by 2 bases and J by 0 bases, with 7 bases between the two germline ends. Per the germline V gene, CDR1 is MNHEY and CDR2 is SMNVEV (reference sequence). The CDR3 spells CASSLSRANYGYTF. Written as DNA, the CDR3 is TGTGCCAGCAGTTTAAGCCGGGCTAACTATGGCTACACCTTC.